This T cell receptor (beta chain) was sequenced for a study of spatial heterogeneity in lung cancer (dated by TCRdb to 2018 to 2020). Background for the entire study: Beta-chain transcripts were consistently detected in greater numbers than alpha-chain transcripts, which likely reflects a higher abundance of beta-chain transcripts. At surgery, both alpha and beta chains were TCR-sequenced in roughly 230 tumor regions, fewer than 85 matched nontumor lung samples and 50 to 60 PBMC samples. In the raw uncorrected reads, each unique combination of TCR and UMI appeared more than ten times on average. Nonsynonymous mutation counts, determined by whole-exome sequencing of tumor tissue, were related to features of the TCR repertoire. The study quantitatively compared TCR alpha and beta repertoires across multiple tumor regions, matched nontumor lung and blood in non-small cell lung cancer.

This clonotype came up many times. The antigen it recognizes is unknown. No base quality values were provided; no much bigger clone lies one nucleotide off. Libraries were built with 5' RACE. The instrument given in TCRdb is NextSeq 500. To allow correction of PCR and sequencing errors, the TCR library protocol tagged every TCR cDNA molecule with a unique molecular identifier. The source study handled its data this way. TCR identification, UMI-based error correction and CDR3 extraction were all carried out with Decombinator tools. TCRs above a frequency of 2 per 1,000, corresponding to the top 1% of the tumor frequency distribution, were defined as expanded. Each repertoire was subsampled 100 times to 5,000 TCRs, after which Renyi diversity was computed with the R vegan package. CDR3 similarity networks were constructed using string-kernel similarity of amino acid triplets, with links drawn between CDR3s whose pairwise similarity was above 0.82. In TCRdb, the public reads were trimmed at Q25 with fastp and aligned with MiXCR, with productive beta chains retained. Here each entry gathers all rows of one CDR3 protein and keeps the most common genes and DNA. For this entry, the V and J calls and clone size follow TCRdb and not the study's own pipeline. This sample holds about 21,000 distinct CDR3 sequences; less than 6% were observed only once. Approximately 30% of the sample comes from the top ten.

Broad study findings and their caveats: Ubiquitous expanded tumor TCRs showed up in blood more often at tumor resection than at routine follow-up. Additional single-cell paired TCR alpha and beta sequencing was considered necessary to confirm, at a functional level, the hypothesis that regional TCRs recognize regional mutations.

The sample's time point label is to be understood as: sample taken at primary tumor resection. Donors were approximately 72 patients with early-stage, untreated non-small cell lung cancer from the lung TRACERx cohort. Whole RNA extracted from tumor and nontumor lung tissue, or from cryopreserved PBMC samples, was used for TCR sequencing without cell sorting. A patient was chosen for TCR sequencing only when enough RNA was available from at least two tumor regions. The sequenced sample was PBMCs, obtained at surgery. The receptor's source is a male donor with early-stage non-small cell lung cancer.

The DNA sequence follows: TGTGCCAGCAGCTTAGAGGGACCGCAAAGAAGCAATCAGCCCCAGCATTTT. This codes for CASSLEGPQRSNQPQHF. The rearrangement joined TRBV7-2 to TRBJ1-5; the best D guess is TRBD1, with 5 bases matching. The CDR3 measures 17 amino acids from cysteine to phenylalanine. Just the 51-base CDR3 DNA is kept, in frame starting at base 1. Based on the germline V gene, the CDR1 and CDR2 sequences are SGHTA and FQGNSA. V was cut back by 1 base and J by 1 base, leaving a gap of 14 bases between them.